This passage covers 21 T cell receptor beta chains from one sample sequenced in a study of shared clonotypes between healthy human individuals. Naive CD8 cells lacked CD45RO and underwent positive selection for CCR7, leaving out terminally differentiated effector memory CD45RA+ cells. Sequencing used immunoSEQ multiplex PCR; TCRdb keeps in-frame clones, though not all of them. Among more than 2 million clones, around 96% were seen once, and the ten largest hold about 1.1%. The sample consisted of naive CD8+ T cells sorted from blood. These receptors were obtained from a man younger than 30 in good health.

A word on this clone: The junction differs from germline at one of its ends, possibly a read error. The CDR3 loop is CASSFGLVGYNEQFF. CDR3 nucleotide sequence: TGTGCTAGCAGCTTCGGACTAGTTGGCTACAATGAGCAGTTCTTC. The chain is built from TRBV7-7 and TRBJ2-1, with TRBD2 identical over 7 bases. Germline V gene sequence: CDR1 SSHAT, CDR2 FNYEAQ (reference sequence). CDR3 length equals 15 residues.

The V gene is TRBV6-5, the J gene TRBJ2-7; no reliable D call. Trimming took off 5 bases at V and 1 base at J, with 15 bases between the two ends. Germline V gives CDR1 MNHEY, CDR2 SVGAGI. The CDR3 is made up of 15 amino acids. This chain's CDR3 is CASSATLSFSYEQYF. The DNA of the CDR3 is TGTGCCAGCAGTGCTACACTCTCCTTTTCCTACGAGCAGTACTTC.

The V and J genes are TRBV6-5 and TRBJ1-1; D not certain. V was cut by 7 bases and J by 4 bases, with 7 bases left in between. This CDR3 is built from 11 residues. CDR1 and CDR2 from the germline V gene are MNHEY and SVGAGI. The CDR3 region has the DNA TGTGCCAGCATGGGTCTCACTGAAGCTTTCTTT. This gives the protein CASMGLTEAFF.

On this clone itself: Within the sample, other DNA sequences also encode this same CDR3. The rearrangement uses TRBV5-4 and TRBJ2-7; 8 bases map to TRBD2. The CDR3 runs 14 residues. After removal of 2 bases from V and 3 bases from J, the junction contained 4 bases not matched to a gene. Germline CDR1 reads SGHNT; CDR2 reads YYREEE (reference sequence). The CDR3 region has the DNA TGTGCCAGCAGCTTCAGCGGGAGCGACTACGAGCAGTACTTC. Residues: CASSFSGSDYEQYF.

This chain links TRBV20-1 with TRBJ1-2, with D unclear. The ends were cut back, 1 base at V and 12 bases at J, with 12 bases in the middle. The CDR3 spans 11 residues. From germline, CDR1 is DFQATT and CDR2 SNEGSKA (reference sequence). This chain's CDR3 is CSARGAGEDTF. In DNA, the CDR3 is TGCAGTGCTAGAGGGGCAGGAGAGGACACCTTC.

V is TRBV4-3 and J is TRBJ1-1; D remains unclear. Germline V gives CDR1 LGHNA, CDR2 YSLEER. V lost 0 bases and J 4 bases, leaving 3 bases between the germline ends. The CDR3 is 12 amino acids. As DNA, the CDR3 is TGCGCCAGCAGCCAAGATCCCACTGAAGCTTTCTTT. This gives the protein CASSQDPTEAFF.

The genes are TRBV27 and TRBJ2-1; no clear D gene. Trimming removed 5 bases at V and 4 bases at J, with 12 bases between. The CDR3 consists of 14 residues. CDR1 and CDR2 (germline): MNHEY, SMNVEV (reference sequence). The CDR3: CASSPPGPYNEQFF. DNA of the CDR3: TGTGCCAGCAGTCCTCCGGGCCCTTACAATGAGCAGTTCTTC.

This clone was recorded a few times. At one boundary the junction diverges from the germline segment, which might be a read error. Other DNA sequences in this specimen translate into the identical CDR3. The chain couples TRBV6-5 to TRBJ1-5, with TRBD1 matching over 7 bases. The length of the CDR3 is 14 residues. Germline CDR1 is MNHEY and CDR2 is SVGAGI. CDR3 in amino acids: CASSYYRGNQPQHF. The DNA for the CDR3 is TGTGCCAGCAGTTACTACAGGGGCAACCAGCCCCAGCATTTT.

This chain uses TRBV30 with TRBJ1-6; TRBD1 is a possible D gene (5 bases). The length of the CDR3 is 14 residues. The germline gives CDR1 GTSNPN, CDR2 SVGIG (reference sequence). V lost 3 bases, J lost 3 bases, and 9 bases lay in between. CDR3 in amino acids: CAWSLDNYNSPLHF. In DNA form, the CDR3 reads TGTGCCTGGAGCCTGGACAACTATAATTCACCCCTCCACTTT. Combining the CDR3 with reference TRBV30 and TRBJ1-6 gives the whole variable domain SQTIHQWPATLVQPVGSPLSLECTVEGTSNPNLYWYRQAAGRGLQLLFYSVGIGQISSEVPQNLSASRPQDRQFILSSKKLLLSDSGFYLCAWSLDNYNSPLHFGNGTRLTVT.

The chain links TRBV9 to TRBJ2-7; TRBD2 is a possible D gene (6 bases). V was pared by 3 bases and J by 2 bases, with 18 bases between. This CDR3 spans 16 amino acids. Germline-derived CDR1 and CDR2 are SGDLS and YYNGEE. CDR3 amino acids: CASSANSSVTTYEQYF. The DNA of the CDR3 is TGTGCCAGCAGCGCCAACTCTAGCGTAACAACCTACGAGCAGTACTTC.

The V gene is TRBV5-1, the J gene TRBJ2-1; 12 bases agree with TRBD2. The CDR3 is 17 amino acids. The germline gives CDR1 SGHRS, CDR2 YFSETQ. With V trimmed by 3 bases and J by 7 bases, 11 bases remained unmatched. In nucleotides, the CDR3 is TGCGCCAGCAGCTGGGGACTAGCGGGCGAGGGGGATAATGAGCAGTTCTTC. Encoded protein: CASSWGLAGEGDNEQFF.

The chain joins TRBV9 to TRBJ2-2, with TRBD2 identical over 8 bases. The trim removed 3 bases at V and 0 bases at J, leaving 1 base unmatched. Germline V gene data show CDR1 as SGDLS and CDR2 as YYNGEE. The CDR3 is 15 residues long. CDR3: CASSDSGANTGELFF. The CDR3 DNA sequence: TGTGCCAGCAGCGATAGCGGGGCGAACACCGGGGAGCTGTTTTTT.

The J gene is TRBJ2-5, the V gene TRBV5-1, with D unresolved. V gave up 0 bases and J gave up 5 bases, with 11 bases separating them. Germline V gene lookup returns CDR1 SGHRS and CDR2 YFSETQ. The CDR3 totals 14 residues. Written as DNA, the CDR3 is TGCGCCAGCAGCTTGGGCTGGCTCTCGGAGACCCAGTACTTC. Protein sequence: CASSLGWLSETQYF.

The V call is TRBV13, the J call TRBJ2-3, with 10 bases aligning to TRBD2. The junction had 6 bases not matched to a gene; V was cut back by 5 bases and J by 1 base. The CDR3 sequence is 16 residues long. Germline V lookup: CDR1 PRHDT, CDR2 FYEKMQ (reference sequence). The CDR3 coding sequence is TGTGCCAGCAGCGGAGCGGGGGGGCCGGGCACAGATACGCAGTATTTT. Protein sequence: CASSGAGGPGTDTQYF.

The rearrangement uses TRBV30 and TRBJ2-7, with 9 bases identical to TRBD2. This CDR3 region has 16 residues. Germline values: CDR1 GTSNPN, CDR2 SVGIG (reference sequence). The V gene end was trimmed by 2 bases and the J gene end by 1 base; junction bases not matched to a gene: 9. CDR3 sequence (DNA): TGTGCCTGGAGTTCTCCTTTAGCGGGAGTATCCTACGAGCAGTACTTC. This codes for CAWSSPLAGVSYEQYF. The full variable domain, in which reference TRBV30 and TRBJ2-7 provide the parts outside the CDR3, is SQTIHQWPATLVQPVGSPLSLECTVEGTSNPNLYWYRQAAGRGLQLLFYSVGIGQISSEVPQNLSASRPQDRQFILSSKKLLLSDSGFYLCAWSSPLAGVSYEQYFGPGTRLTVT.

Points on this clone: The same CDR3 arises from other DNA sequences in this sample as well. This sequence joins TRBV6-6 and TRBJ2-7; D remains ambiguous. Germline CDR1 reads MNHNY; CDR2 reads SVGAGI (reference sequence). This CDR3 region has 14 residues. V was shortened by 2 bases and J by 0 bases, with 8 bases between the two germline ends. The CDR3 here is CASSYLGTSYEQYF. The CDR3 nucleotides are TGTGCCAGCAGTTACCTGGGCACCTCCTACGAGCAGTACTTC.

DNA of the CDR3: TGCAGCGTCGGGGGGTCAGCAGCGGCTCTGAACTATGGCTACACCTTC. Its protein product is CSVGGSAAALNYGYTF. This chain uses TRBV29-1 with TRBJ1-2; possible D gene TRBD1, 5 bases. Deletions cut 6 bases from V and 2 bases from J, with 22 bases between. The germline gives CDR1 SQVTM, CDR2 ANQGSEA. The CDR3 runs 16 residues.

This clone came up once. The chain has TRBV4-1 and TRBJ2-7, with unresolved D. In germline, CDR1 is MGHRA, CDR2 YSYEKL. CDR3 length: 13 amino acids. V was shortened by 1 base and J by 6 bases, with 10 bases between the two germline ends. This CDR3 is CASSQVGDAEQYF. DNA of the CDR3: TGCGCCAGCAGCCAAGTAGGAGACGCCGAGCAGTACTTC.

Worth noting for this clone: Within the sample, other DNA sequences also encode this same CDR3. The chain has TRBV30 and TRBJ1-1; D call uncertain. CDR1 is GTSNPN and CDR2 is SVGIG in the germline V gene (reference sequence). The CDR3 runs to 13 residues. V lost 2 bases to trimming and J lost 0 bases, with 7 bases between them. The CDR3 here is CAWSPQMNTEAFF. The DNA for the CDR3 is TGTGCCTGGAGTCCACAAATGAACACTGAAGCTTTCTTT.

This chain joins TRBV4-1 and TRBJ2-6; the D gene is possibly TRBD2 (6 bases). In germline, CDR1 is MGHRA, CDR2 YSYEKL. Trimming pared 8 bases from V and 0 bases from J, leaving 11 bases between. The CDR3 runs 15 residues. CDR3 in DNA: TGCGCCAGCGGACTATCGAACTCTGGGGCCAACGTCCTGACTTTC. Encoded protein: CASGLSNSGANVLTF.

This clone was found once. V usage is TRBV25-1 and J usage is TRBJ2-7; TRBD1 agrees at 7 bases. CDR1 and CDR2 from the germline V gene are MGHDK and SYGVNS. Trimming cost V 6 bases and J 0 bases; bases outside gene matches: 8. The CDR3 runs to 15 residues. The CDR3 reads CASSADRDSSYEQYF. The CDR3, as DNA: TGTGCCAGCAGCGCCGACAGGGATAGCTCCTACGAGCAGTACTTC.